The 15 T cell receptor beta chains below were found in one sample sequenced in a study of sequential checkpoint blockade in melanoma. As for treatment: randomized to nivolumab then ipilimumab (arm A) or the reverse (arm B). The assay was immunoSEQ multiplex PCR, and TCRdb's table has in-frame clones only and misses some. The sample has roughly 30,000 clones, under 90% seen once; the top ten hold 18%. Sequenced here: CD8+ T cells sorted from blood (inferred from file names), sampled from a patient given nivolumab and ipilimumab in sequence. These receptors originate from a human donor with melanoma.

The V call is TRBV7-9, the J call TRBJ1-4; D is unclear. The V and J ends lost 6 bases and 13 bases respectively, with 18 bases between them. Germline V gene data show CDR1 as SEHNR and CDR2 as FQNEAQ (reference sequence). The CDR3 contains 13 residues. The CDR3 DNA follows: TGTGCCAGCAGTTCCCAGGCCATCAGTGGACTGTTTTTT. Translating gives CASSSQAISGLFF.

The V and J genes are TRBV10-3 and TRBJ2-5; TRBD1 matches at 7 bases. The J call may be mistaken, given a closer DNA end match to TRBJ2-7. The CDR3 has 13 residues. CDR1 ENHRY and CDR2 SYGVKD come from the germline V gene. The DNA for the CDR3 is TGTGCCATTTTGGGACAGCCCAGCTACGAGCAGTACTTC. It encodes CAILGQPSYEQYF.

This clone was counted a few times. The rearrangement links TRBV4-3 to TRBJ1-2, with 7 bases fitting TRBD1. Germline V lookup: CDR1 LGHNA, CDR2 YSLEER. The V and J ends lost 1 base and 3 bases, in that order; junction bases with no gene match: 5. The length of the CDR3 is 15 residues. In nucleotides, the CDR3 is TGCGCCAGCAGCCAAGTCAGGGGGGCGTACTATGGCTACACCTTC. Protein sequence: CASSQVRGAYYGYTF.

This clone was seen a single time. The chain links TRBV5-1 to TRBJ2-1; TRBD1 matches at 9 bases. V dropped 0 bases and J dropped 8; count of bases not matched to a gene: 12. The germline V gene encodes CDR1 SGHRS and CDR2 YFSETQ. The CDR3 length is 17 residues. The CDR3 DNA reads TGCGCCAGCAGCTTGGTTGGGGGGACAGGGCCTCTATATGAGCAGTTCTTC. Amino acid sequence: CASSLVGGTGPLYEQFF.

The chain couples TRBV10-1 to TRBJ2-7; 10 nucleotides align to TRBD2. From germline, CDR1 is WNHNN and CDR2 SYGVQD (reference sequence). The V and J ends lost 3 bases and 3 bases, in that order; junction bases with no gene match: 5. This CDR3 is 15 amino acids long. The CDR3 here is CASSERASGSYEQYF. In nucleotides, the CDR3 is TGCGCCAGCAGTGAAAGGGCTAGCGGGAGCTACGAGCAGTACTTC.

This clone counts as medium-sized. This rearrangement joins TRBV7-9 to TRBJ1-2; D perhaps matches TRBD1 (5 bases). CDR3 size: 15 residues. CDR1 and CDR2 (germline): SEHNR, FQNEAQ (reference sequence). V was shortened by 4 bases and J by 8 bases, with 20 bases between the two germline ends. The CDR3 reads CASSWGGAIPGGYTF. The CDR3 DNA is TGTGCCAGCAGCTGGGGAGGGGCAATCCCGGGAGGCTACACCTTC. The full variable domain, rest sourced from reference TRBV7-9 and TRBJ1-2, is DTGVSQNPRHKITKRGQNVTFRCDPISEHNRLYWYRQTLGQGPEFLTYFQNEAQLEKSRLLSDRFSAERPKGSFSTLEIQRTEQGDSAMYLCASSWGGAIPGGYTFGSGTRLTVV.

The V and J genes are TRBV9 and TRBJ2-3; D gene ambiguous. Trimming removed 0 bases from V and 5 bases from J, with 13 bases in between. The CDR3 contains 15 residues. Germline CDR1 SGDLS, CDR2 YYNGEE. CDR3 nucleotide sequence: TGTGCCAGCAGCGTAGATCAGTGGTACGAAGATACGCAGTATTTT. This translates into CASSVDQWYEDTQYF.

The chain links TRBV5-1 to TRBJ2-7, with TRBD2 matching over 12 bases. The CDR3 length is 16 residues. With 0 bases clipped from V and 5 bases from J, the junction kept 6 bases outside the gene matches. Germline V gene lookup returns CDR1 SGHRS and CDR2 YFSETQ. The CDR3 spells CASSLASSGRAHEQYF. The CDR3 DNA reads TGCGCCAGCAGCTTGGCCTCTAGCGGGAGGGCCCACGAGCAGTACTTC. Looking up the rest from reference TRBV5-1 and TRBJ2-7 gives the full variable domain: KAGVTQTPRYLIKTRGQQVTLSCSPISGHRSVSWYQQTPGQGLQFLFEYFSETQRNKGNFPGRFSGRQFSNSRSEMNVSTLELGDSALYLCASSLASSGRAHEQYFGPGTRLTVT.

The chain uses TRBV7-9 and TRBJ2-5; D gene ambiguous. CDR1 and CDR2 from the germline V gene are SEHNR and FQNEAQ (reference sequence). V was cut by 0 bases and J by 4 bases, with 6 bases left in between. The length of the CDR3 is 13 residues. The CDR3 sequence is CASSLALRETQYF. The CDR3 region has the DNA TGTGCCAGCAGCTTAGCGTTGAGAGAGACCCAGTACTTC.

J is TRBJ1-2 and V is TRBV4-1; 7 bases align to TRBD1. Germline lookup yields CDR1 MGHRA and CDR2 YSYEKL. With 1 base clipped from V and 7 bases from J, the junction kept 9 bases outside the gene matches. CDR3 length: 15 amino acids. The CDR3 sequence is CASSQVRGGTRGYTF. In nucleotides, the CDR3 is TGCGCCAGCAGCCAAGTAAGAGGGGGCACCCGTGGCTACACCTTC.

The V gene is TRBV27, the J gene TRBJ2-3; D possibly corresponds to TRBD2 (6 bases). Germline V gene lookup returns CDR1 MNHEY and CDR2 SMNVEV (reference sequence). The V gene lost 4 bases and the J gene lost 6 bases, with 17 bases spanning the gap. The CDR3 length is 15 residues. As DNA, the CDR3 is TGTGCCAGCAGTTCCGGGACTTCCCGTATCGATACGCAGTATTTT. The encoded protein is CASSSGTSRIDTQYF.

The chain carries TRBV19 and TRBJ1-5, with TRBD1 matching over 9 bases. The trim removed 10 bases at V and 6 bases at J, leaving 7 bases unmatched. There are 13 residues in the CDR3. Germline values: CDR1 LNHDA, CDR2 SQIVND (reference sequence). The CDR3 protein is CATRQGEGQPQHF. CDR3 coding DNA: TGTGCCACGCGACAGGGGGAGGGTCAGCCCCAGCATTTT.

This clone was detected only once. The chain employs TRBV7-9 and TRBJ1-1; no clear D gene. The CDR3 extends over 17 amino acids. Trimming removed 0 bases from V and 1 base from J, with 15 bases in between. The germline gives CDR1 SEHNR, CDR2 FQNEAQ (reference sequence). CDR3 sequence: CASSLAGRTSRNTEAFF. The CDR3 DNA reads TGTGCCAGCAGCTTAGCGGGTAGGACTTCGAGGAACACTGAAGCTTTCTTT. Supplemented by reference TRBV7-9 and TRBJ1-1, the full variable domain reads DTGVSQNPRHKITKRGQNVTFRCDPISEHNRLYWYRQTLGQGPEFLTYFQNEAQLEKSRLLSDRFSAERPKGSFSTLEIQRTEQGDSAMYLCASSLAGRTSRNTEAFFGQGTRLTVV.

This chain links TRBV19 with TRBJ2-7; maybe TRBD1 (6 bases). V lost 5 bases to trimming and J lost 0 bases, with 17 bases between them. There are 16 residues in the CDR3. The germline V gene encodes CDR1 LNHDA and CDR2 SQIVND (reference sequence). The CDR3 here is CASSVGDIHVSYEQYF. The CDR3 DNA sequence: TGTGCCAGTAGTGTGGGGGACATTCATGTCTCCTACGAGCAGTACTTC.

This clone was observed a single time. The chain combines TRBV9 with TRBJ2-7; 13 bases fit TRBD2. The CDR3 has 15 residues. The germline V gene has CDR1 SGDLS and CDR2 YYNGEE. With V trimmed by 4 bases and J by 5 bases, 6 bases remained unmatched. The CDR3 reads CASSLGLAGEDEQYF. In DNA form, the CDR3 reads TGTGCCAGCAGCCTAGGACTAGCGGGAGAGGACGAGCAGTACTTC. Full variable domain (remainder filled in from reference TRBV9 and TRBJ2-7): DSGVTQTPKHLITATGQRVTLRCSPRSGDLSVYWYQQSLDQGLQFLIQYYNGEERAKGNILERFSAQQFPDLHSELNLSSLELGDSALYFCASSLGLAGEDEQYFGPGTRLTVT.